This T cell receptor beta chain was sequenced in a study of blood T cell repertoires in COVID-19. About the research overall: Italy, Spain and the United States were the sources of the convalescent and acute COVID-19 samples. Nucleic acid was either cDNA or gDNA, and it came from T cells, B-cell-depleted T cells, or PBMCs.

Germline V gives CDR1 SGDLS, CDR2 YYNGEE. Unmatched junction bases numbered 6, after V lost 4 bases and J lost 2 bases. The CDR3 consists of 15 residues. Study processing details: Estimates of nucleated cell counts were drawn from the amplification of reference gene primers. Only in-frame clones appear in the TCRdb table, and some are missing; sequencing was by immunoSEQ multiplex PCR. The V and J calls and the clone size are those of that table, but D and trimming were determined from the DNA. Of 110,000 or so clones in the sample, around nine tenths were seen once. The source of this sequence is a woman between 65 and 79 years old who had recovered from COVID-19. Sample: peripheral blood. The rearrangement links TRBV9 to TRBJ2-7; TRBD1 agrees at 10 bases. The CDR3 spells CASSITGTGAYEQYF. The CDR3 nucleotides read TGTGCCAGCAGCATAACCGGGACAGGGGCCTACGAGCAGTACTTC.